Following are 18 T cell receptor beta chains from one sample sequenced in a study of shared clonotypes between healthy human individuals. TCRdb's table, derived via immunoSEQ multiplex PCR, lists solely in-frame clones and lacks some. The sample includes more than 1,200,000 clones, 97% to 99% of them seen just once. Source material: naive CD4+ T cells sorted from blood. Indicated subset: CD45RA+ positively selected. Every receptor here comes from a man in his thirties or forties in good health.

V usage is TRBV2 and J usage is TRBJ1-1; D unclear. The V and J ends lost 4 bases and 7 bases respectively, with 7 bases between them. The CDR3 has 11 residues. The V gene's germline CDR1 is SNHLY and CDR2 FYNNEI. The CDR3 DNA reads as TGTGCCAGCAGTGTTGCGGGTGAAGCTTTCTTT. This translates into CASSVAGEAFF.

On this clone itself: A read error may produce the germline difference seen at one junction end. The chain employs TRBV7-7 and TRBJ2-7; 9 bases are a match to TRBD1. CDR3 size: 13 residues. CDR1 and CDR2 from the germline V gene are SSHAT and FNYEAQ (reference sequence). This CDR3 is CASSPDRGYEQYF. CDR3 sequence (DNA): TGTGCTAGCAGCCCCGACAGGGGGTACGAGCAGTACTTC.

The J gene is TRBJ1-1, the V gene TRBV19; no reliable D call. Per germline, CDR1 LNHDA and CDR2 SQIVND (reference sequence). The germline V and J ends were trimmed by 6 bases and 7 bases, with 12 bases remaining between them. This CDR3 spans 12 amino acids. The CDR3 nucleotides read TGTGCCAGTAGGAACTTGGCCATTGAAGCTTTCTTT. This codes for CASRNLAIEAFF.

CDR3 loop: CASSPPRAHEQYF. CDR3 nucleotide sequence: TGTGCCAGCAGTCCTCCCAGGGCCCACGAGCAGTACTTC. The chain carries TRBV27 and TRBJ2-7; TRBD1 might be the D (5 bases). The CDR3 is made up of 13 amino acids. Germline assignment: CDR1 MNHEY and CDR2 SMNVEV (reference sequence). Trimming shortened V by 5 bases and J by 5 bases, and 13 bases separated the two germline ends.

The chain couples TRBV2 to TRBJ1-1, with D unclear. Germline V gene sequence: CDR1 SNHLY, CDR2 FYNNEI. The ends were cut back, 6 bases at V and 8 bases at J, with 7 bases in the middle. The CDR3 is 10 residues long. The CDR3 bases are TGTGCCAGCAGAGCAGAAGAAGCTTTCTTT. This codes for CASRAEEAFF.

The V and J genes are TRBV4-3 and TRBJ1-3; TRBD1 matches 10 bases. The CDR3 extends over 18 amino acids. With 0 bases clipped from V and 8 bases from J, the junction kept 13 bases outside the gene matches. Germline CDR1 LGHNA, CDR2 YSLEER. This CDR3 is CASSQDWIGTGVRDTIYF. The CDR3 nucleotides are TGCGCCAGCAGCCAAGATTGGATTGGGACAGGGGTAAGAGACACCATATATTTT.

The V call is TRBV7-8, the J call TRBJ2-1, with 15 bases lining up with TRBD2. In germline, CDR1 is SGHVS, CDR2 FQNEAQ. V was clipped by 5 bases and J by 8 bases; unmatched bases: 7. This CDR3 spans 16 amino acids. The CDR3 loop is CASSPGLAGGYDEQFF. DNA of the CDR3: TGTGCCAGCAGCCCTGGACTAGCGGGAGGGTACGATGAGCAGTTCTTC. The variable domain in full, completed from reference TRBV7-8 and TRBJ2-1, reads GAGVSQSPRYKVAKRGQDVALRCDPISGHVSLFWYQQALGQGPEFLTYFQNEAQLDKSGLPSDRFFAERPEGSVSTLKIQRTQQEDSAVYLCASSPGLAGGYDEQFFGPGTRLTVL.

The rearrangement joins TRBV7-9 to TRBJ1-2; a possible D gene is TRBD1 (5 bases). Trimming took off 3 bases at V and 8 bases at J, with 16 bases between the two ends. Germline CDR1 SEHNR, CDR2 FQNEAQ (reference sequence). The CDR3 has 14 residues. The CDR3 sequence is CASSFGTSKGGYTF. For the CDR3, the DNA is TGTGCCAGCAGCTTCGGGACTTCCAAGGGGGGCTACACCTTC.

A remark on this clone: This CDR3 is also generated by other DNA sequences in the sample. The gene calls are TRBV7-9 and TRBJ1-3; D is perhaps TRBD1 (6 bases). Trimming shortened V by 5 bases and J by 0 bases, and 8 bases separated the two germline ends. The CDR3 spans 14 residues. CDR1 is SEHNR, CDR2 FQNEAQ, per germline (reference sequence). The CDR3 region has the DNA TGTGCCAGCAGCGTACAGGGCTCTGGAAACACCATATATTTT. This sequence encodes CASSVQGSGNTIYF.

The genes are TRBV29-1 and TRBJ2-1, with D possibly matching TRBD2 (7 bases). Germline V CDR1 and CDR2: SQVTM, ANQGSEA. The CDR3 totals 12 residues. V shed 6 bases and J shed 9 bases, with 15 bases lying between them. The CDR3, as DNA: TGCAGCGTGTGGGGGGGGCGCGGTGAGCAGTTCTTC. It encodes CSVWGGRGEQFF.

The chain recombines TRBV11-2 with TRBJ1-1, with 8 bases aligning to TRBD1. Germline-derived CDR1 and CDR2 are SGHAT and FQNNGV. There are 16 residues in the CDR3. V dropped 5 bases and J dropped 5; count of bases not matched to a gene: 13. CDR3 in amino acids: CASSVSLSRTGTEAFF. As DNA, the CDR3 is TGTGCCAGCAGCGTTAGCCTTTCCCGGACAGGGACTGAAGCTTTCTTT.

The rearrangement joins TRBV7-2 to TRBJ1-4, with 7 bases aligning to TRBD1. Germline CDR1 SGHTA, CDR2 FQGNSA. The CDR3 is made up of 14 amino acids. V was pared by 4 bases and J by 4 bases, with 3 bases of the junction left unmatched. The DNA for the CDR3 is TGTGCCAGCAGCTCGGGACAGTTTAATGAAAAACTGTTTTTT. Translated, it gives CASSSGQFNEKLFF. Variable domain in full (rest from reference TRBV7-2 and TRBJ1-4): GAGVSQSPSNKVTEKGKDVELRCDPISGHTALYWYRQSLGQGLEFLIYFQGNSAPDKSGLPSDRFSAERTGGSVSTLTIQRTQQEDSAVYLCASSSGQFNEKLFFGSGTQLSVL.

This chain uses TRBV9 with TRBJ2-3; a possible D gene is TRBD2 (6 bases). The CDR3 has 16 residues. Trimming stripped 0 bases from V and 4 bases from J, with 15 bases between. CDR1 SGDLS and CDR2 YYNGEE come from the germline V gene. The CDR3 is CASSVDPGVSPDTQYF. The CDR3 nucleotides are TGTGCCAGCAGCGTAGACCCGGGAGTTAGCCCAGATACGCAGTATTTT.

The rearrangement uses TRBV11-2 and TRBJ2-1; D remains unclear. There are 12 residues in the CDR3. Germline V CDR1 and CDR2: SGHAT, FQNNGV. V was cut by 1 base and J by 8 bases, with 6 bases left in between. The CDR3 reads CASSLGSYEQFF. CDR3 nucleotide sequence: TGTGCCAGCAGCTTAGGCAGCTATGAGCAGTTCTTC. The entire variable domain, with the rest obtained from reference TRBV11-2 and TRBJ2-1, is as follows: EAGVAQSPRYKIIEKRQSVAFWCNPISGHATLYWYQQILGQGPKLLIQFQNNGVVDDSQLPKDRFSAERLKGVDSTLKIQPAKLEDSAVYLCASSLGSYEQFFGPGTRLTVL.

V gene TRBV5-5 combines with J gene TRBJ1-2; no clear D gene. With 1 base removed from V and 7 bases from J, the gap between germline ends came to 11 bases. The CDR3 runs 13 residues. CDR1 is SGHKS and CDR2 is YYEKEE in the germline V gene (reference sequence). This chain's CDR3 is CASSLLAPGGYTF. DNA for the CDR3: TGTGCCAGCAGCTTGCTGGCCCCAGGTGGCTACACCTTC.

In nucleotides, the CDR3 is TGTGCCAGCAGCTTAGGGTCGGGAGGTGGAGAGACCCAGTACTTC. This gives the protein CASSLGSGGGETQYF. The chain couples TRBV11-3 to TRBJ2-5, with 7 bases aligning to TRBD2. This CDR3 has 15 amino acids. V dropped 1 base and J dropped 4; count of bases not matched to a gene: 6. Germline V lookup: CDR1 SGHNT, CDR2 YENEEA.

Comments on this clone: Within the sample, other DNA sequences also encode this same CDR3. This sequence joins TRBV28 and TRBJ2-7; no clear D gene. The CDR3 consists of 12 residues. The germline V gene has CDR1 MDHEN and CDR2 SYDVKM. V was cut by 6 bases and J by 1 base, with 7 bases left in between. CDR3 protein: CASSRGSYEQYF. As DNA, the CDR3 is TGTGCCAGCAGCCGTGGGTCCTACGAGCAGTACTTC.

The chain has TRBV6-1 and TRBJ2-5; D is possibly TRBD1 (6 bases). Trimming cost V 4 bases and J 4 bases, with 13 bases left between them. The CDR3 consists of 14 residues. Looked up from germline, CDR1 is MNHNS and CDR2 is SASEGT. Here the CDR3 DNA reads TGTGCCAGCAGTGGAGTAAAACAGGGAGAGACCCAGTACTTC. Amino acid sequence: CASSGVKQGETQYF.